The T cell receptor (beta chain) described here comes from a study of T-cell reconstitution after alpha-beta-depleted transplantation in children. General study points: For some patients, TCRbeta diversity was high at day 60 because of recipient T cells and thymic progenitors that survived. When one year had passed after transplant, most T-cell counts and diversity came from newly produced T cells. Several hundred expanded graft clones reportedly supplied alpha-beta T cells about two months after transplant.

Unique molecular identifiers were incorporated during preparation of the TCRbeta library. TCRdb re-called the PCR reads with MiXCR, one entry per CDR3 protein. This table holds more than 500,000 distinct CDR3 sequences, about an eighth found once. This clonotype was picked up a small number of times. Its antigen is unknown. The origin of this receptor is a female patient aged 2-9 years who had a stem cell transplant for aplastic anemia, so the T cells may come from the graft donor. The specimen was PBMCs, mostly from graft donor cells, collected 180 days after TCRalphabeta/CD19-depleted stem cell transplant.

In nucleotides, the CDR3 is TGCAGTGCTAGAAGGCCAGAAGTAGTTTCACCCCTCCACTTT. It is translated as CSARRPEVVSPLHF. The rearrangement joins TRBV20-1 to TRBJ1-6; D unclear. The CDR3 runs 14 residues. Germline CDR1 DFQATT, CDR2 SNEGSKA (reference sequence). Trimming stripped 2 bases from V and 9 bases from J, with 14 bases between.